The TCR beta chain described here comes from a study of T cells in Graves' hyperthyroidism and ophthalmopathy. Regions amplified from RNA transcripts were the TCR beta CDR3 regions. The TCR CDR3 was amplified in a first-round RT-PCR using the HTBI primer set. From the multiplex PCR reads, TCRdb called clonotypes with MiXCR, one entry per CDR3 protein. The sample lists 200,000 to 250,000 distinct CDR3 sequences, 15% to 20% seen once, with 25% to 30% in the top ten. This clonotype has ten or more counts. Its matching antigen is unknown. The V and J ends lost 7 bases and 6 bases respectively, with 12 bases between them. The CDR3 is made up of 12 amino acids. CDR1 and CDR2 from the germline V gene are LGHNT and FRNRAP. The study, taken as a whole, reports: Among clonotypes expanded in thyroid above 0.001, most were also found in blood.

The chain couples TRBV12-5 to TRBJ1-1; D possibly corresponds to TRBD1 (6 bases). This TCR was sampled from a woman between 18 and 29 years old with Graves' ophthalmopathy. The specimen was blood. CDR3 DNA sequence: TGTGCTAGTGACCGACAGGAACCTGAAGCTTTCTTT. Encoded protein: CASDRQEPEAFF. Full variable domain (remainder filled in from reference TRBV12-5 and TRBJ1-1): DARVTQTPRHKVTEMGQEVTMRCQPILGHNTVFWYRQTMMQGLELLAYFRNRAPLDDSGMPKDRFSAEMPDATLATLKIQPSEPRDSAVYFCASDRQEPEAFFGQGTRLTVV.